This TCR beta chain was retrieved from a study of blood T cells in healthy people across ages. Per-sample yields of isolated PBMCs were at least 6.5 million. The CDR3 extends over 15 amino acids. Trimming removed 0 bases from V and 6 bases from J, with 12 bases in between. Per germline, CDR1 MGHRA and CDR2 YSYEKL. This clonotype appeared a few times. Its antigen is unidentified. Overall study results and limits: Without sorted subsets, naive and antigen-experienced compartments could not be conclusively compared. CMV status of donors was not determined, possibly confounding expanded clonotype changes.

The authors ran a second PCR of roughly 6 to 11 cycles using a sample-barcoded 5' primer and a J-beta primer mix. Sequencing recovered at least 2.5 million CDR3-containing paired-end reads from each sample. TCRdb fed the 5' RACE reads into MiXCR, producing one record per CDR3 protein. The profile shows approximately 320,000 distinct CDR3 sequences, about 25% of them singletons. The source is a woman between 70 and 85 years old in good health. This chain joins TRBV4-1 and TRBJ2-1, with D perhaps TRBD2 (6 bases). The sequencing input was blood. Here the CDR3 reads CASSQEGRGSNEQFF. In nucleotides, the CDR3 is TGCGCCAGCAGCCAAGAGGGTCGGGGGAGCAATGAGCAGTTCTTC.